Below, 8 T cell receptor beta chains from the same sample are listed, as sequenced in a study of technical replicates of blood from several donors. Repertoires were generated with immunoSEQ multiplex PCR, while TCRdb's copy carries only in-frame clones and drops some. The sample carries around 73,000 clones, over 90% recorded once. The sample taken for sequencing was PBMCs. The source of these receptors is a human donor in good health. Some clones in this sample may be carry-over from other donors' samples.

J is TRBJ1-5 and V is TRBV6-1; TRBD1 might be the D (5 bases). V dropped 7 bases and J dropped 7 bases, with 20 bases sitting between them. The CDR3 length is 15 residues. Germline lookup yields CDR1 MNHNS and CDR2 SASEGT. Here the CDR3 reads CASILGSGVVQPQHF. The DNA of the CDR3 is TGTGCCAGCATCCTGGGTTCGGGGGTTGTCCAGCCCCAGCATTTT.

The genes are TRBV5-6 and TRBJ2-1; 9 bases align to TRBD2. The CDR3 consists of 16 residues. Germline CDR1 SGHDT, CDR2 YYEEEE. V lost 4 bases, J lost 6 bases, and 11 bases stayed unmatched. CDR3 nucleotides: TGTGCCAGCAGCCTCTTAGCGGGAGTCGGGGGCAATGAGCAGTTCTTC. Translating gives CASSLLAGVGGNEQFF. Filled out from reference TRBV5-6 and TRBJ2-1, the complete variable domain reads DAGVTQSPTHLIKTRGQQVTLRCSPKSGHDTVSWYQQALGQGPQFIFQYYEEEERQRGNFPDRFSGHQFPNYSSELNVNALLLGDSALYLCASSLLAGVGGNEQFFGPGTRLTVL.

The sample holds one count of this clone. The chain uses TRBV7-2 and TRBJ2-1; no firm D call. Trimming shortened V by 5 bases and J by 12 bases, and 11 bases separated the two germline ends. This CDR3 contains 11 residues. Germline loops: CDR1 SGHTA, CDR2 FQGNSA. The CDR3 DNA sequence: TGTGCCAGCAGCGGTGGTGGCGGGCAGTTCTTC. Translated, it gives CASSGGGGQFF.

The V gene is TRBV7-2, the J gene TRBJ2-7, with 11 bases matching TRBD2. Trimming cost V 5 bases and J 6 bases; bases outside gene matches: 9. This CDR3 is built from 15 residues. Germline CDR1 reads SGHTA; CDR2 reads FQGNSA. This CDR3 reads CASSQTLAGEGEQYF. CDR3 coding DNA: TGTGCCAGCAGCCAGACACTAGCGGGGGAAGGCGAGCAGTACTTC.

The chain has TRBV18 and TRBJ2-3, with TRBD2 identical over 8 bases. V was clipped by 2 bases and J by 3 bases; unmatched bases: 7. The CDR3 loop spans 16 amino acids. The germline CDR1 and CDR2 sequences are KGHSH and LQKENI. The CDR3 loop is CASSPTLRGATDTQYF. The CDR3 DNA reads TGTGCCAGCTCACCAACTCTGCGGGGGGCAACAGATACGCAGTATTTT.

This clone was picked up one time. This rearrangement joins TRBV19 to TRBJ1-4; no definite D call. Trimming removed 3 bases at V and 7 bases at J, with 3 bases between. This CDR3 has 11 amino acids. In germline, CDR1 is LNHDA, CDR2 SQIVND (reference sequence). CDR3 in DNA: TGTGCCAGTAGTATCCGTGAAAAACTGTTTTTT. Amino acid sequence: CASSIREKLFF.

This rearrangement joins TRBV11-2 to TRBJ2-7, with TRBD1 matching over 11 bases. The ends lost 1 base at V and 2 bases at J; junction bases unmatched: 7. There are 17 residues in the CDR3. Germline V gene lookup returns CDR1 SGHAT and CDR2 FQNNGV. The CDR3 coding sequence is TGTGCCAGCAGCTTAGTCAGGACAGGGGGCCTGGCCTACGAGCAGTACTTC. Translating it yields CASSLVRTGGLAYEQYF.

The gene calls are TRBV7-9 and TRBJ2-5; tentative D call: TRBD2 (5 bases). Germline V lookup: CDR1 SEHNR, CDR2 FQNEAQ (reference sequence). This CDR3 contains 15 residues. V was pared by 5 bases and J by 1 base, with 14 bases between. Here the CDR3 reads CASSATPGFQETQYF. The CDR3 DNA reads as TGTGCCAGCAGCGCGACTCCGGGGTTCCAAGAGACCCAGTACTTC.